The clone carrying this T cell receptor (beta chain) was observed once. These data originate in a study of blood T cell repertoires in COVID-19. Study-level information: Specimens from acute and convalescent COVID-19 originated in the United States, Italy and Spain. The cDNA or gDNA used as material had been derived from T cells, B-cell-depleted T cells, or PBMCs.

Per the original methods: Amplified reference gene primers provided the basis for estimating nucleated cell counts. Clones were sequenced by immunoSEQ multiplex PCR, and TCRdb holds only the in-frame ones, with some missing. V and J calls and clone size are given by that table; D and trimming were obtained from the DNA. The sample includes 76,000 or so clones, over 75% of them seen just once. Germline lookup yields CDR1 LNHDA and CDR2 SQIVND (reference sequence). V lost 5 bases, J lost 2 bases, and 11 bases stayed unmatched. The CDR3 consists of 17 residues. Sequenced: peripheral blood. The V and J genes are TRBV19 and TRBJ1-5, with 8 bases matching TRBD1. The receptor's source is a man aged 45 to 65 with acute or convalescent COVID-19. For the CDR3, the DNA is TGTGCCAGTAGTGGCAGACAGGGGCAGAAGGGCAATCAGCCCCAGCATTTT. It yields the protein CASSGRQGQKGNQPQHF.